Below, 3 T cell receptor beta chains from the same sample are listed, as sequenced in a study of cytomegalovirus exposure and HLA in healthy donors. Clones were sequenced by immunoSEQ multiplex PCR, and TCRdb holds only the in-frame ones, with some missing. This sample yields about 110,000 clones, of which 88% are seen a single time; about 2% belongs to the top ten. Source material: PBMCs. Receptors originate from a woman aged 18-29 years in good health and CMV-seropositive.

The rearrangement links TRBV19 to TRBJ1-2; the D is unclear. This CDR3 contains 13 residues. From germline, CDR1 is LNHDA and CDR2 SQIVND (reference sequence). Trimming took 6 bases from V and 8 from J, leaving 16 bases between them. The DNA for the CDR3 is TGTGCCAGTAGCCCTAGCGGGGTGCAGGGCTACACCTTC. As protein: CASSPSGVQGYTF.

This chain joins TRBV4-3 and TRBJ1-3; no firm D call. The CDR3 has 15 residues. The V gene's germline CDR1 is LGHNA and CDR2 YSLEER. With 0 bases removed from V and 3 bases from J, the gap between germline ends came to 9 bases. The CDR3 DNA reads as TGCGCCAGCAGCCAAGATCGGTTCATTGGAAACACCATATATTTT. This translates into CASSQDRFIGNTIYF.

V gene TRBV28 combines with J gene TRBJ2-3; weak D call: TRBD1 (5 bases). Germline V CDR1 and CDR2: MDHEN, SYDVKM. The CDR3 spans 15 residues. Trimming removed 5 bases at V and 4 bases at J, with 16 bases between. CDR3 residues: CASSPDRTGSDTQYF. In nucleotides, the CDR3 is TGTGCCAGCAGTCCCGACAGAACAGGCTCAGATACGCAGTATTTT. Variable domain in full (rest from reference TRBV28 and TRBJ2-3): DVKVTQSSRYLVKRTGEKVFLECVQDMDHENMFWYRQDPGLGLRLIYFSYDVKMKEKGDIPEGYSVSREKKERFSLILESASTNQTSMYLCASSPDRTGSDTQYFGPGTRLTVL.